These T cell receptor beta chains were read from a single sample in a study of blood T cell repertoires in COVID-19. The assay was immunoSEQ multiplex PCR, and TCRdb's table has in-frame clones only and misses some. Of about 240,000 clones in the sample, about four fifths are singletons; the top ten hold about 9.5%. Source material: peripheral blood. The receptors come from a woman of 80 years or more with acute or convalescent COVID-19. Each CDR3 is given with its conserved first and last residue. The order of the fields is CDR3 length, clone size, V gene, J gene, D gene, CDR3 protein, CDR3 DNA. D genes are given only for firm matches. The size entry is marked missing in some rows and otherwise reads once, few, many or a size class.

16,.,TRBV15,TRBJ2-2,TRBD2,CATSRGLAGGTGELFF,TGTGCCACCAGCAGAGGACTAGCGGGGGGTACCGGGGAGCTGTTTTTT
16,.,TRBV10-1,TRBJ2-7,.,CASSESVGGAFFEQYF,TGCGCCAGCAGTGAGTCGGTGGGGGGGGCGTTTTTTGAGCAGTACTTC
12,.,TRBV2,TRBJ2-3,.,CASSPFTDTQYF,TGTGCCAGCAGCCCTTTCACAGATACGCAGTATTTT
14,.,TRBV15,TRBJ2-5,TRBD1,CATSLRKGAETQYF,TGTGCCACCAGCCTGAGGAAGGGGGCAGAGACCCAGTACTTC
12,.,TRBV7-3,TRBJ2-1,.,CASSLSGGEQFF,TGTGCCAGCAGCTTAAGTGGAGGTGAGCAGTTCTTC
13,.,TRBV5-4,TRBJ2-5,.,CASRPPSGETQYF,TGTGCCAGCAGGCCGCCGTCCGGGGAGACCCAGTACTTC
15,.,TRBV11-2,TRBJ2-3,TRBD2,CASSSPGLDTDTQYF,TGTGCCAGCAGCTCCCCGGGACTAGACACAGATACGCAGTATTTT
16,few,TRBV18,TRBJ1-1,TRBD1,CASSPQGTGLNTEAFF,TGTGCCAGCTCCCCACAGGGGACAGGTCTGAACACTGAAGCTTTCTTT
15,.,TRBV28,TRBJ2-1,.,CASTKGQGIHNEQFF,TGTGCCAGCACCAAAGGTCAGGGAATCCACAATGAGCAGTTCTTC
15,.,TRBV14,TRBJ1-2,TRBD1,CASSPLDRQGYGYTF,TGTGCCAGCAGCCCTCTGGACAGACAGGGCTATGGCTACACCTTC
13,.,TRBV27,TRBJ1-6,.,CASSMDTFPPLHF,TGTGCCAGCAGCATGGACACCTTTCCACCCCTCCACTTT
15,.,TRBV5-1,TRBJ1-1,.,CASSPGRGWYTEAFF,TGCGCCAGCAGCCCCGGACGAGGGTGGTACACTGAAGCTTTCTTT
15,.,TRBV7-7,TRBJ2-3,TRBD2,CASTPVAGGTDTQYF,TGTGCTAGCACTCCTGTAGCGGGGGGCACAGATACGCAGTATTTT
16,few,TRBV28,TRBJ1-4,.,CASSLGGLGSNEKLFF,TGTGCCAGCAGTTTAGGAGGGTTGGGATCTAATGAAAAACTGTTTTTT
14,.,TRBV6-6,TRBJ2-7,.,CASSYSRTDYEQYF,TGTGCCAGCAGTTACTCGAGGACAGACTACGAGCAGTACTTC
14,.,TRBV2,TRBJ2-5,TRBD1,CASEEDRGRETQYF,TGTGCCAGTGAGGAGGACAGGGGAAGGGAGACCCAGTACTTC
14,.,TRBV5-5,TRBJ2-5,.,CASTFGALQKTQYF,TGTGCCAGCACCTTTGGGGCCCTCCAGAAGACCCAGTACTTC
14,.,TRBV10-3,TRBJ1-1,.,CAISGGRVSTEAFF,TGTGCCATCAGTGGGGGCAGGGTCTCCACTGAAGCTTTCTTT
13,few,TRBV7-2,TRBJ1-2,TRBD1,CASSLTGNGGYTF,TGTGCCAGCAGCTTGACAGGGAATGGTGGCTACACCTTC
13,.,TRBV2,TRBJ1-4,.,CASTGHINEKLFF,TGTGCCTCAACGGGACATATTAATGAAAAACTGTTTTTT
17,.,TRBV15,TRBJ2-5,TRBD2,CATSRDIPASGGPSSYF,TGTGCCACCAGCAGAGATATCCCGGCTAGCGGGGGGCCTTCCTCGTACTTC
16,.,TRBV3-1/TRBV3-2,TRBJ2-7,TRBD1,CASSPDRVRGSYEQYF,TGTGCCAGCAGCCCAGACAGGGTTCGAGGTTCCTACGAGCAGTACTTC
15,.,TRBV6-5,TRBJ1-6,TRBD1,CASSWDRAMNSPLHF,TGTGCCAGCAGTTGGGACAGGGCGATGAATTCACCCCTCCACTTT
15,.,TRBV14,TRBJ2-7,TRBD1,CASRSGTGGSYEQYF,TGTGCCAGCAGGTCCGGGACAGGGGGTTCCTACGAGCAGTACTTC